This T cell receptor (beta chain) was obtained from a study of blood T cell repertoires in COVID-19. The wider study: From the United States, Italy and Spain came samples of acute and convalescent COVID-19. The cDNA or gDNA used as material had been derived from T cells, B-cell-depleted T cells, or PBMCs.

Source study methods: From reference gene primer amplification, estimates of nucleated cell counts were derived. This table comes from immunoSEQ multiplex PCR, and its TCRdb copy is limited to in-frame clones, with some not included. The V and J calls and clone size were taken over from that table, and D and trimming were inferred from the DNA. The table records just over 650,000 clones, 85% to 90% of them present only once. The V gene's germline CDR1 is SEHNR and CDR2 FQNEAQ (reference sequence). The junction had 6 bases not matched to a gene; V was cut back by 10 bases and J by 6 bases. The CDR3 length is 12 residues.

The rearrangement joins TRBV7-9 to TRBJ2-1; TRBD1 matches at 7 bases. The sequence was collected from a woman under 30 with acute or convalescent COVID-19. Sequenced material: peripheral blood. CDR3 nucleotide sequence: TGTGCCACACGACAGGGCCTCAATGAGCAGTTCTTC. Its protein is CATRQGLNEQFF. Full variable domain (remainder filled in from reference TRBV7-9 and TRBJ2-1): DTGVSQNPRHKITKRGQNVTFRCDPISEHNRLYWYRQTLGQGPEFLTYFQNEAQLEKSRLLSDRFSAERPKGSFSTLEIQRTEQGDSAMYLCATRQGLNEQFFGPGTRLTVL.